These 22 T cell receptor beta chains were sequenced from one sample in a study of CD39 and CD103 CD8 tumor-infiltrating T cells. Method: immunoSEQ multiplex PCR; TCRdb's copy keeps in-frame clones and lacks some. This table holds some 2,400 clones, about two thirds found once. Input material: CD39- CD103- CD8+ T cells sorted from the tumor. Subset reported: CD103-CD39- double-negative CD45RA- CD8 T cells. The origin of the receptors is a human donor with head and neck squamous cell carcinoma.

CDR3 region: CASSRGLHTEAFF. The DNA of the CDR3 is TGCGCCAGCAGCCGCGGTCTTCACACTGAAGCTTTCTTT. The V and J genes are TRBV4-1 and TRBJ1-1; D ambiguous. The germline V and J ends were trimmed by 4 bases and 3 bases, with 9 bases remaining between them. CDR1 is MGHRA, CDR2 YSYEKL, per germline. This CDR3 spans 13 amino acids.

The rearrangement links TRBV6-1 to TRBJ2-5; 8 bases agree with TRBD2. Germline V lookup: CDR1 MNHNS, CDR2 SASEGT. The CDR3 length is 20 residues. V lost 0 bases to trimming and J lost 8 bases; unmatched junction nucleotides: 23. CDR3 sequence (DNA): TGTGCCAGCAGTGAAGCGACTAAAGCGGGCGGGGGGCTCTCATTAGGTACCCAGTACTTC. It is translated as CASSEATKAGGGLSLGTQYF.

The chain joins TRBV29-1 to TRBJ2-3; maybe TRBD2 (7 bases). This CDR3 region has 13 residues. Germline V gives CDR1 SQVTM, CDR2 ANQGSEA. V lost 7 bases and J lost 4, with 15 bases in between. CDR3 loop: CSGGRGEADTQYF. The CDR3 coding sequence is TGCAGCGGAGGGAGGGGGGAGGCAGATACGCAGTATTTT.

On this clone itself: The same CDR3 can be traced to other DNA sequences in this sample. The J gene is TRBJ2-7, the V gene TRBV5-4; D gene ambiguous. Germline-derived CDR1 and CDR2 are SGHNT and YYREEE (reference sequence). Trimming took off 0 bases at V and 4 bases at J, with 8 bases between the two ends. The CDR3 covers 13 residues. The CDR3 region is CASSLDQDYEQYF. The DNA of the CDR3 is TGTGCCAGCAGCTTGGACCAAGATTACGAGCAGTACTTC.

This rearrangement joins TRBV30 to TRBJ2-1; D remains ambiguous. The V gene's germline CDR1 is GTSNPN and CDR2 SVGIG (reference sequence). The V and J ends lost 0 bases and 9 bases respectively, with 9 bases between them. This CDR3 contains 12 residues. The CDR3 DNA is TGTGCCTGGAGTGTTACAGCCACTGAGCAGTTCTTC. It translates to CAWSVTATEQFF.

This clone was seen only once. V is TRBV5-4 and J is TRBJ1-1; D is perhaps TRBD1 (5 bases). CDR1 SGHNT and CDR2 YYREEE come from the germline V gene (reference sequence). The CDR3 runs 14 residues. V lost 3 bases and J lost 3, with 12 bases in between. The chain's CDR3 is CASSWGWGDTEAFF. DNA for the CDR3: TGTGCCAGCAGCTGGGGATGGGGGGACACTGAAGCTTTCTTT.

The chain employs TRBV6-5 and TRBJ2-7; no firm D call. V was shortened by 0 bases and J by 2 bases, with 8 bases between the two germline ends. This CDR3 comprises 14 residues. The germline gives CDR1 MNHEY, CDR2 SVGAGI. For the CDR3, the DNA is TGTGCCAGCAGTTACTCGAGTGGGACCTACGAGCAGTACTTC. This gives the protein CASSYSSGTYEQYF.

The gene calls are TRBV28 and TRBJ2-1, with a weak D call TRBD2 (6 bases). The CDR3 is made up of 17 amino acids. Germline V gene sequence: CDR1 MDHEN, CDR2 SYDVKM. V was cut by 2 bases and J by 4 bases, with 18 bases left in between. CDR3 DNA: TGTGCCAGCAGTTTAAATGCGGGACTCCCGGGATACAATGAGCAGTTCTTC. Residues: CASSLNAGLPGYNEQFF.

The gene calls are TRBV10-1 and TRBJ2-2; possibly TRBD1 or TRBD2 for D (5 bases each). The germline CDR1 and CDR2 sequences are WNHNN and SYGVQD (reference sequence). CDR3 length equals 14 residues. V lost 6 bases and J lost 4, with 12 bases in between. The CDR3 region has the DNA TGCGCCAGCAGCGATAATGGGGGCACCGGGGAGCTGTTTTTT. Protein product: CASSDNGGTGELFF.

The sample holds a few counts of this clone. This chain connects TRBV30 to TRBJ2-3; no reliable D call. V lost 2 bases, J lost 4 bases, and 4 bases lay in between. The CDR3 sequence is 11 residues long. Germline assignment: CDR1 GTSNPN and CDR2 SVGIG (reference sequence). The CDR3 region has the DNA TGTGCCTGGAGTCTTTCAGATACGCAGTATTTT. Encoded protein: CAWSLSDTQYF. Drawing the rest from reference TRBV30 and TRBJ2-3, the complete variable domain is SQTIHQWPATLVQPVGSPLSLECTVEGTSNPNLYWYRQAAGRGLQLLFYSVGIGQISSEVPQNLSASRPQDRQFILSSKKLLLSDSGFYLCAWSLSDTQYFGPGTRLTVL.

V usage is TRBV27 and J usage is TRBJ1-1, with 7 nucleotides matching TRBD1. The V segment lost 6 bases and the J segment 5 bases; nucleotides outside the gene matches: 6. This CDR3 is built from 13 residues. The V gene's germline CDR1 is MNHEY and CDR2 SMNVEV (reference sequence). This CDR3 reads CASRLTGVTEAFF. The CDR3 DNA sequence: TGTGCCAGCAGGCTAACAGGGGTTACTGAAGCTTTCTTT.

The chain has TRBV5-6 and TRBJ2-7; D perhaps matches TRBD2 (7 bases). The ends were cut back, 2 bases at V and 7 bases at J, with 19 bases in the middle. CDR1 and CDR2 from the germline V gene are SGHDT and YYEEEE. This CDR3 spans 15 amino acids. The CDR3 reads CASSFSLEKGGEQYF. The CDR3, as DNA: TGTGCCAGCAGCTTTTCTCTGGAAAAGGGGGGGGAGCAGTACTTC.

The V and J genes are TRBV29-1 and TRBJ2-1; perhaps TRBD2 as D (5 bases). The CDR3 has 12 amino acids. Germline V gene lookup returns CDR1 SQVTM and CDR2 ANQGSEA. Trimming took 5 bases from V and 7 from J, leaving 12 bases between them. The CDR3 DNA reads TGCAGCGTTCGAGGGCTTGGTAATGAGCAGTTCTTC. This codes for CSVRGLGNEQFF.

The CDR3 nucleotides are TGTGCCAGCAGCTCCGGGACAGACATCACCGAGCAGTACTTC. Encoded protein: CASSSGTDITEQYF. This chain connects TRBV7-9 to TRBJ2-7; 7 nucleotides line up with TRBD1. CDR3 length: 14 residues. J was trimmed by 6 bases and V by 4 bases; bases with no gene match: 9. CDR1 and CDR2 from the germline V gene are SEHNR and FQNEAQ (reference sequence).

J is TRBJ1-4 and V is TRBV6-6; TRBD1 is a possible D gene (6 bases). Trimming shortened V by 5 bases and J by 10 bases, and 14 bases separated the two germline ends. CDR1 is MNHNY, CDR2 SVGAGI, per germline (reference sequence). This CDR3 has 13 amino acids. The CDR3 here is CASSNEQGGKLFF. The CDR3 DNA reads as TGTGCCAGCAGTAACGAACAAGGGGGAAAACTGTTTTTT.

The genes are TRBV4-1 and TRBJ2-7; D is ambiguous. The CDR3 has 17 amino acids. CDR1 and CDR2 from the germline V gene are MGHRA and YSYEKL. V gave up 2 bases and J gave up 2 bases, with 19 bases separating them. CDR3 region: CASSQLNTRTGTYEQYF. The DNA of the CDR3 is TGCGCCAGCAGCCAACTTAACACCAGGACGGGTACCTACGAGCAGTACTTC.

This rearrangement joins TRBV5-5 to TRBJ2-7; D is unclear. The CDR3 runs 12 residues. V dropped 0 bases and J dropped 3 bases, with 4 bases sitting between them. Germline values: CDR1 SGHKS, CDR2 YYEKEE (reference sequence). The CDR3 protein is CASSLDGYEQYF. CDR3 DNA: TGTGCCAGCAGCTTGGATGGCTACGAGCAGTACTTC.

V is TRBV18 and J is TRBJ1-2; D is ambiguous. Germline lookup yields CDR1 KGHSH and CDR2 LQKENI. The length of the CDR3 is 11 residues. Trimming took off 3 bases at V and 5 bases at J, with 4 bases between the two ends. The CDR3 nucleotides are TGTGCCAGCTCACCGGATTATGGCTACACCTTC. It is translated as CASSPDYGYTF.

This chain uses TRBV7-6 with TRBJ1-1; the D gene is possibly TRBD1 (5 bases). This CDR3 has 16 residues. V was pared by 5 bases and J by 1 base, with 17 bases between. CDR1 and CDR2 from the germline V gene are SGHVS and FNYEAQ. CDR3 nucleotide sequence: TGTGCCAGCAGCGGTCTCTTAATAGGGGAGAACACTGAAGCTTTCTTT. Its protein product is CASSGLLIGENTEAFF.

V and J are TRBV9 and TRBJ1-1; perhaps TRBD1 as D (5 bases). V lost 0 bases and J 4 bases, leaving 19 bases between the germline ends. Germline CDR1 and CDR2: SGDLS and YYNGEE. CDR3 size: 17 residues. The CDR3 loop is CASSVVGGTGGSTEAFF. As DNA, the CDR3 is TGTGCCAGCAGCGTAGTGGGGGGAACAGGAGGGAGCACTGAAGCTTTCTTT.

The chain has TRBV30 and TRBJ2-1; no firm D call. This CDR3 contains 12 residues. Germline loops: CDR1 GTSNPN, CDR2 SVGIG (reference sequence). Deletions cut 7 bases from V and 3 bases from J, with 10 bases between. The CDR3 nucleotides are TGTGCCTTGGACGGAATCTACAATGAGCAGTTCTTC. It is translated as CALDGIYNEQFF.

This clone has only one observation. This chain joins TRBV7-6 and TRBJ2-5; tentatively, D is TRBD1 or TRBD2 (6 bases each). This CDR3 region has 15 residues. Germline V lookup: CDR1 SGHVS, CDR2 FNYEAQ. The V end was cut by 1 base, the J end by 1 base, with 10 bases between. The CDR3 DNA is TGTGCCAGCAGCTTAGGTCCGGGGGCCCAAGAGACCCAGTACTTC. Amino acid sequence: CASSLGPGAQETQYF.